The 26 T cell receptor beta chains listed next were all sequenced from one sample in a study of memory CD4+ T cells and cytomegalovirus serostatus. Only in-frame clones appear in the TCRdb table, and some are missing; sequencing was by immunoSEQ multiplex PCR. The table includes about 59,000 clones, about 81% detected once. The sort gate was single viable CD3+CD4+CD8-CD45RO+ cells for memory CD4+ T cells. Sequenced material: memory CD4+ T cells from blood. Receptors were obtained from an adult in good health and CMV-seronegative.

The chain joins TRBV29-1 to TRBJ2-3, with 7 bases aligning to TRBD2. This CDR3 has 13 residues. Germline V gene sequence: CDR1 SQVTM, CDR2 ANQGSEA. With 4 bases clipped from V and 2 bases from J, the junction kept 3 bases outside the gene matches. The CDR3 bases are TGCAGCGTTGGTGGGGGGGACACAGATACGCAGTATTTT. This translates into CSVGGGDTDTQYF.

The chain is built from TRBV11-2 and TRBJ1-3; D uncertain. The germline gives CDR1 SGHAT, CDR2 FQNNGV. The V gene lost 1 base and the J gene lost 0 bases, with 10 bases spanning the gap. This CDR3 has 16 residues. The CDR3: CASSLAVRSSGNTIYF. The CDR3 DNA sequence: TGTGCCAGCAGCTTAGCGGTCAGAAGCTCTGGAAACACCATATATTTT. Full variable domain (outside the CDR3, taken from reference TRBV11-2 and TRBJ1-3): EAGVAQSPRYKIIEKRQSVAFWCNPISGHATLYWYQQILGQGPKLLIQFQNNGVVDDSQLPKDRFSAERLKGVDSTLKIQPAKLEDSAVYLCASSLAVRSSGNTIYFGEGSWLTVV.

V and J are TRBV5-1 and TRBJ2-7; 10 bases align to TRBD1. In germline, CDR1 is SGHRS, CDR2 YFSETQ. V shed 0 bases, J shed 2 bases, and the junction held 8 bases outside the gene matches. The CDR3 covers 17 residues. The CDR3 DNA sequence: TGCGCCAGCAGCTTGGCCGATGGGACAGGGGACCCCTACGAGCAGTACTTC. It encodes CASSLADGTGDPYEQYF.

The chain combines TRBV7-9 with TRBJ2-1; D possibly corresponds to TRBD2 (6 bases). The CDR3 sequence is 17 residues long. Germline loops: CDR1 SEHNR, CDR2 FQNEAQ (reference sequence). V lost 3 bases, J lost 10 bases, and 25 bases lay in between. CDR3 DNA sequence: TGTGCCAGCAGCTTCTTTGGTTCGGGAGAGTTATCTAACGAGCAGTTCTTC. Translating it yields CASSFFGSGELSNEQFF. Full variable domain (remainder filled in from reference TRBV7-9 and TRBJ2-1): DTGVSQNPRHKITKRGQNVTFRCDPISEHNRLYWYRQTLGQGPEFLTYFQNEAQLEKSRLLSDRFSAERPKGSFSTLEIQRTEQGDSAMYLCASSFFGSGELSNEQFFGPGTRLTVL.

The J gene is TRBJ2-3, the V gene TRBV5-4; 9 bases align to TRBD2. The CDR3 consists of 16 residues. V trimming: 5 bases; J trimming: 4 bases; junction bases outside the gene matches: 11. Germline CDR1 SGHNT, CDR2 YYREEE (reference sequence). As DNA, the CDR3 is TGTGCCAGCAGTTTGAGGACGGCGGGAGGGTCAGATACGCAGTATTTT. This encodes CASSLRTAGGSDTQYF.

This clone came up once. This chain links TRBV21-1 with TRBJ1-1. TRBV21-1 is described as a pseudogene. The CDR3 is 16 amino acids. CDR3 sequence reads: CASRSTIATQRTEAFF. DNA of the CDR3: TGTGCCAGCAGGTCAACGATAGCTACACAACGCACTGAAGCTTTCTTT.

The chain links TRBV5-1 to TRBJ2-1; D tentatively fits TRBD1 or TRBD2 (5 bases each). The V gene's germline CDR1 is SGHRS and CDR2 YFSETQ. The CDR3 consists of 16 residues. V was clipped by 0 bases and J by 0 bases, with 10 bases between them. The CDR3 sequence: CASSLAVGTSYNEQFF. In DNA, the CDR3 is TGCGCCAGCAGCTTGGCGGTGGGGACCTCCTACAATGAGCAGTTCTTC.

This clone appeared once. The CDR3 here is CASWGGLYEAFF. The CDR3 DNA reads TGTGCCAGCTGGGGGGGACTCTATGAAGCTTTCTTT. The gene calls are TRBV2 and TRBJ1-1; D may be TRBD1 (5 bases). The CDR3 has 12 amino acids. The V and J ends lost 8 bases and 7 bases respectively, with 14 bases between them. In germline, CDR1 is SNHLY, CDR2 FYNNEI.

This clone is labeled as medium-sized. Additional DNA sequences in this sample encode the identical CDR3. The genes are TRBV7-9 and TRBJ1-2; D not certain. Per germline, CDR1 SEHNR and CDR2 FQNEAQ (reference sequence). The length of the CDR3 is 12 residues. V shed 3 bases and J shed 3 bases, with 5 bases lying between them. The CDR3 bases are TGTGCCAGCAGCTTCGGCGACTATGGCTACACCTTC. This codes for CASSFGDYGYTF.

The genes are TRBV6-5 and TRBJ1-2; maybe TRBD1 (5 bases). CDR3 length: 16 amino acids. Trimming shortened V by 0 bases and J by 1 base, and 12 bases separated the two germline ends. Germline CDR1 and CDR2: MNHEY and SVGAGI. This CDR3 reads CASSYSPRAYNYGYTF. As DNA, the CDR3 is TGTGCCAGCAGTTACTCCCCCAGGGCCTATAACTATGGCTACACCTTC.

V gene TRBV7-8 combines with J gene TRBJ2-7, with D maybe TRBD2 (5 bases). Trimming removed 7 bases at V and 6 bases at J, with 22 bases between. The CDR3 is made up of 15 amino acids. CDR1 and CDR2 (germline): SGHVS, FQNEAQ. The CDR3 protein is CASTSVEGSSVEQYF. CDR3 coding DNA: TGTGCCAGCACCTCTGTAGAAGGGAGTTCGGTCGAGCAGTACTTC.

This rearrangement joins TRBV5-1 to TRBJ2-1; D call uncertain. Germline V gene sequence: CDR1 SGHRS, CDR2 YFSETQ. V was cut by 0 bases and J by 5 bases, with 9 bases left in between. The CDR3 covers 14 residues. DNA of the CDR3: TGCGCCAGCAGCTTGGCCGGGCCCAACAATGAGCAGTTCTTC. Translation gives CASSLAGPNNEQFF.

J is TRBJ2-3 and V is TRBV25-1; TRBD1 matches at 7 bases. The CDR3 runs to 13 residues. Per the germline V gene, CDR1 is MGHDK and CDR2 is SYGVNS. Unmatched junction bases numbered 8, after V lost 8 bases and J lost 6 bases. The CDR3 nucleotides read TGTGCCAGCTCTCCAGGGGGTCCGGATACGCAGTATTTT. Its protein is CASSPGGPDTQYF.

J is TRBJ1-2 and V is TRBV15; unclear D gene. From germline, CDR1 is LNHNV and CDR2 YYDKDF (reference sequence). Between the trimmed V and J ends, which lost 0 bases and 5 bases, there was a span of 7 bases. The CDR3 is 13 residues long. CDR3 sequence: CATSREVGYGYTF. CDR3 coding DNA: TGTGCCACCAGCAGAGAGGTTGGGTATGGCTACACCTTC.

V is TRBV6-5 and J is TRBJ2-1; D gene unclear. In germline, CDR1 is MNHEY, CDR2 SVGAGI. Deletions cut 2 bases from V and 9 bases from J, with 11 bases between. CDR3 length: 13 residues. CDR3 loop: CASSYSGVREQFF. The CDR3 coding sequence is TGTGCCAGCAGTTACAGTGGAGTGCGTGAGCAGTTCTTC.

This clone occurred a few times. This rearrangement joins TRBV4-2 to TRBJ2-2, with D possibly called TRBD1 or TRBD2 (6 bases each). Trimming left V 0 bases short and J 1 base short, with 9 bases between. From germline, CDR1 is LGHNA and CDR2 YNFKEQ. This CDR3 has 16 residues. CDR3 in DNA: TGTGCCAGCAGCCAAGATGGGGGGCGGAACACCGGGGAGCTGTTTTTT. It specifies CASSQDGGRNTGELFF.

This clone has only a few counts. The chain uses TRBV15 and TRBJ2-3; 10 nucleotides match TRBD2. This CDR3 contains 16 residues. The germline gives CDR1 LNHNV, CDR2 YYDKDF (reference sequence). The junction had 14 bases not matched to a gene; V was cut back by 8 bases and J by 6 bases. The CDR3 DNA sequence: TGTGCCACCCGAAACGAGAAAGCGGGAGGGCCGGATACGCAGTATTTT. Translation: CATRNEKAGGPDTQYF.

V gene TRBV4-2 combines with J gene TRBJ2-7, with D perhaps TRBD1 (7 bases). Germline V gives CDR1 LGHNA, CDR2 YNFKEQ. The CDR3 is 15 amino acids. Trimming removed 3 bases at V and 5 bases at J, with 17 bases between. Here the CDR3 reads CASSQARQGGNEQYF. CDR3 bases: TGTGCCAGCAGCCAGGCTAGACAGGGAGGAAACGAGCAGTACTTC.

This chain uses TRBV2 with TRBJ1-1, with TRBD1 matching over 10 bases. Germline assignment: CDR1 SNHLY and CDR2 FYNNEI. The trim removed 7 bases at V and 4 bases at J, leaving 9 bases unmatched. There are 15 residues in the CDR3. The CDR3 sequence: CASKRAGQGTTEAFF. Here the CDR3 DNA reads TGTGCCAGCAAGAGGGCGGGACAGGGGACCACTGAAGCTTTCTTT.

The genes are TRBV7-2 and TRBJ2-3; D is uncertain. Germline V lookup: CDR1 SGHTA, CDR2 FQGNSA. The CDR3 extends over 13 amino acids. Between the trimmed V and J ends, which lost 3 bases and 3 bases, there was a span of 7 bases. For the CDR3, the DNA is TGTGCCAGCAGCTTTACGACGACAGATACGCAGTATTTT. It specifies CASSFTTTDTQYF.

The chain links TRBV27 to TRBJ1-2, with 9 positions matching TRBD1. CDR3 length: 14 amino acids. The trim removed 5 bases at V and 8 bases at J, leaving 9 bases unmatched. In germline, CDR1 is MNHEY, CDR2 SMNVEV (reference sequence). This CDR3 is CASSAGTGFGGYTF. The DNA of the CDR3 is TGTGCCAGCAGTGCCGGGACAGGGTTCGGCGGCTACACCTTC.

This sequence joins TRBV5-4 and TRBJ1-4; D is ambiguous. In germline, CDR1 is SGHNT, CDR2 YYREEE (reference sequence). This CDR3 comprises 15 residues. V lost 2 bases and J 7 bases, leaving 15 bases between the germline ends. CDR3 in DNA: TGTGCCAGCAGCTTTTCCTCACCTGGGCGTGAAAAACTGTTTTTT. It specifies CASSFSSPGREKLFF.

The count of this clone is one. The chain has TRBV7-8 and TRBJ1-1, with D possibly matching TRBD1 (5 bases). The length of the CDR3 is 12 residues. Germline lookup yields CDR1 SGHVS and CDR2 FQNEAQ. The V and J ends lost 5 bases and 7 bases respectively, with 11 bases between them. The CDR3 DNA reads TGTGCCAGCAGCCCAGGGCCCCATGAAGCTTTCTTT. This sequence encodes CASSPGPHEAFF.

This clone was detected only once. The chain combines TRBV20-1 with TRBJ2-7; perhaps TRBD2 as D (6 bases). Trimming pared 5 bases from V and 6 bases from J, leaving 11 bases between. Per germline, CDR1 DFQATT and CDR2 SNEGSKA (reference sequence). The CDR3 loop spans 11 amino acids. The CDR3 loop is CSAAGGIEQYF. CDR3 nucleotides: TGCAGTGCTGCCGGCGGGATCGAGCAGTACTTC.

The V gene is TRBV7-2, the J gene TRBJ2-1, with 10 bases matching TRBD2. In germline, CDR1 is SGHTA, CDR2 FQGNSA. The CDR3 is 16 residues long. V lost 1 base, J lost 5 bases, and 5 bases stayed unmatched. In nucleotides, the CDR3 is TGTGCCAGCAGCTTAGAAGCGGGAGGGGGGAACAATGAGCAGTTCTTC. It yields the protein CASSLEAGGGNNEQFF. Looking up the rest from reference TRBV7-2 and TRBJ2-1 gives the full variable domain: GAGVSQSPSNKVTEKGKDVELRCDPISGHTALYWYRQSLGQGLEFLIYFQGNSAPDKSGLPSDRFSAERTGGSVSTLTIQRTQQEDSAVYLCASSLEAGGGNNEQFFGPGTRLTVL.

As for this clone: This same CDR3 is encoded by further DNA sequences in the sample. Here the CDR3 reads CASRPDGNYGYTF. CDR3 bases: TGTGCCAGCAGGCCAGACGGTAACTATGGCTACACCTTC. This rearrangement joins TRBV6-1 to TRBJ1-2; the D is unclear. The germline V gene has CDR1 MNHNS and CDR2 SASEGT. The CDR3 extends over 13 amino acids. With 6 bases removed from V and 1 base from J, the gap between germline ends came to 9 bases.